The text below deals with one T cell receptor beta chain. Its matching antigen is unknown. The data belong to a study of T cell repertoires in aging, cancer and after chemotherapy. Findings and caveats of the study: In each cancer cohort, median generation probability increased across chemotherapy, suggesting thymic output rebounded. Age-matched healthy donors had significantly more diverse, less clonal blood TCR repertoires than untreated cancer patients.

Amplification of TCR beta used genomic DNA extracted from peripheral blood. There are 16 residues in the CDR3. V was clipped by 4 bases and J by 4 bases, with 17 bases between them. TRB rearrangements spanning V, D and J were amplified using mixed TRB-A/B primers. TCRdb re-derived calls from the multiplex PCR reads in MiXCR, one entry per CDR3 protein. The sample contains roughly 4,000 distinct CDR3 sequences, approximately 40% of which appear only once. The chain couples TRBV12-3 or TRBV12-4 to TRBJ2-1; D may be TRBD2 (5 bases). The clonotype comes from a human donor with a blood cancer. Sequencing used blood. This CDR3 reads CASSSPDGVAYNEQFF. The CDR3 nucleotides are TGTGCCAGCAGTTCCCCTGACGGGGTGGCGTACAATGAGCAGTTCTTC.